This TCR beta chain was profiled in a study of cytomegalovirus exposure and HLA in healthy donors. Per the germline V gene, CDR1 is SGHTA and CDR2 is FQGNSA. The CDR3 runs 14 residues. Germline trimming cut 0 bases from V and 6 bases from J; bases unmatched to any gene: 4. PCR primers comprised 60 Vbeta and 13 Jbeta primers. Method: immunoSEQ multiplex PCR; TCRdb's copy keeps in-frame clones and lacks some. This table holds roughly 100,000 clones, 12% to 15% found once. The rearrangement uses TRBV7-2 and TRBJ1-2, with 7 nucleotides matching TRBD1. The receptor was derived from a female donor in good health and CMV-seronegative. The sequenced sample was PBMCs. CDR3 sequence reads: CASSLARGRDGYTF. The DNA for the CDR3 is TGTGCCAGCAGCTTAGCAAGGGGGCGCGATGGCTACACCTTC. Looking up the rest from reference TRBV7-2 and TRBJ1-2 gives the full variable domain: GAGVSQSPSNKVTEKGKDVELRCDPISGHTALYWYRQSLGQGLEFLIYFQGNSAPDKSGLPSDRFSAERTGGSVSTLTIQRTQQEDSAVYLCASSLARGRDGYTFGSGTRLTVV.